A selection of T cell receptor beta chains follows, all from one sample in a study of STAT3 mutations in large granular lymphocyte leukemia. Only in-frame clones appear in the TCRdb table, and some are missing; sequencing was by immunoSEQ multiplex PCR. Seen here are under 20,000 clones, about 90% observed once, and the top ten hold about 45%. The sample taken for sequencing was peripheral blood mononuclear cells. These receptors were obtained from a man aged 60 to 69 with T-cell large granular lymphocyte leukemia. Some clones in this sample may be carry-over from other donors' samples. The CDR3 runs from the conserved cysteine through the conserved F or W. The D gene is left open where the match is weak. Only part of the rows carry a size: once, few, many, or a class if the clone is expanded.

V: TRBV5-1
J: TRBJ2-2
D: NA
size: NA
CDR3: CASSLGGQSPGELFF
DNA: TGCGCCAGCAGCTTGGGAGGACAGTCCCCCGGGGAGCTGTTTTTT

V: TRBV4-2
J: TRBJ1-3
D: NA
size: NA
CDR3: CASSQSGEGNTIYF
DNA: TGTGCCAGCAGCCAATCGGGGGAGGGAAACACCATATATTTT

V: TRBV5-4
J: TRBJ2-2
D: NA
size: NA
CDR3: CASSLVQGAGELFF
DNA: TGTGCCAGCAGCTTGGTACAGGGAGCCGGGGAGCTGTTTTTT

V: TRBV25-1
J: TRBJ2-2
D: NA
size: NA
CDR3: CASRYTGELFF
DNA: TGTGCCAGCCGATACACCGGGGAGCTGTTTTTT

V: TRBV27
J: TRBJ2-5
D: TRBD2
size: NA
CDR3: CASSLWGAGEETQYF
DNA: TGTGCCAGCAGTTTATGGGGAGCGGGAGAGGAGACCCAGTACTTC

V: TRBV11-1
J: TRBJ2-5
D: NA
size: once
CDR3: CASSLDLSETQYF
DNA: TGTGCCAGCAGCTTAGATTTGAGCGAGACCCAGTACTTC

V: TRBV28
J: TRBJ1-2
D: NA
size: NA
CDR3: CASSATGYGYTF
DNA: TGTGCCAGCAGTGCCACAGGCTATGGCTACACCTTC

V: TRBV29-1
J: TRBJ1-1
D: TRBD1
size: NA
CDR3: CSGRGTASTEAFF
DNA: TGCAGCGGCCGCGGGACAGCCAGCACTGAAGCTTTCTTT

V: TRBV7-9
J: TRBJ2-5
D: TRBD2
size: NA
CDR3: CASSSAERERETQYF
DNA: TGTGCCAGCAGCTCCGCGGAGCGGGAGCGGGAGACCCAGTACTTC

V: TRBV28
J: TRBJ2-7
D: NA
size: NA
CDR3: CASSSGQNSYEQYF
DNA: TGTGCCAGCAGTTCAGGACAGAACTCCTACGAGCAGTACTTC

V: TRBV18
J: TRBJ1-4
D: NA
size: NA
CDR3: CASSPGARDEKLFF
DNA: TGTGCCAGCTCACCAGGGGCTCGGGATGAAAAACTGTTTTTT

V: TRBV6-1
J: TRBJ2-7
D: TRBD2
size: NA
CDR3: CASSDGGRYEQYF
DNA: TGTGCCAGCAGTGACGGCGGGAGGTACGAGCAGTACTTC

V: TRBV25-1
J: TRBJ2-6
D: NA
size: NA
CDR3: CASRRLGGVLTF
DNA: TGTGCCAGCAGACGACTAGGGGGCGTCCTGACTTTC

V: TRBV19
J: TRBJ2-6
D: NA
size: NA
CDR3: CASTPQGANVLTF
DNA: TGTGCCAGCACCCCCCAGGGGGCCAACGTCCTGACTTTC

V: TRBV11-2
J: TRBJ1-2
D: NA
size: NA
CDR3: CASSLSGGEYGYTF
DNA: TGTGCCAGCAGCTTATCAGGCGGCGAGTATGGCTACACCTTC

V: TRBV2
J: TRBJ2-5
D: TRBD2
size: NA
CDR3: CASTGLAGPVAQYF
DNA: TGTGCCAGCACGGGACTAGCGGGCCCCGTGGCCCAGTACTTC

V: TRBV5-5
J: TRBJ1-2
D: NA
size: NA
CDR3: CASSHPRQGFYGYTF
DNA: TGTGCCAGCAGCCACCCTAGGCAGGGATTCTATGGCTACACCTTC

V: TRBV13
J: TRBJ2-3
D: NA
size: NA
CDR3: CASSLKRGDTQYF
DNA: TGTGCCAGCAGCTTAAAGCGAGGAGATACGCAGTATTTT

V: TRBV2
J: TRBJ2-2
D: TRBD2
size: few
CDR3: CASSEPSGRSTGELFF
DNA: TGTGCCAGCAGTGAGCCGAGCGGGAGGAGCACCGGGGAGCTGTTTTTT

V: TRBV5-4
J: TRBJ2-7
D: TRBD2
size: NA
CDR3: CASSLGNPSGSGIYEQYF
DNA: TGTGCCAGCAGCTTGGGGAACCCTAGCGGGAGTGGCATCTACGAGCAGTACTTC

V: TRBV5-1
J: TRBJ2-1
D: NA
size: NA
CDR3: CASSLGQQNEQFF
DNA: TGCGCCAGCAGCTTGGGGCAGCAGAATGAGCAGTTCTTC

V: TRBV9
J: TRBJ2-7
D: NA
size: once
CDR3: CASSVAQGYHEQYF
DNA: TGTGCCAGCAGCGTAGCTCAGGGCTACCACGAGCAGTACTTC

V: TRBV30
J: TRBJ2-7
D: NA
size: NA
CDR3: CAWEGSRSYEQYF
DNA: TGTGCCTGGGAGGGGTCCCGTTCCTACGAGCAGTACTTC

V: TRBV25-1
J: TRBJ2-3
D: TRBD1
size: NA
CDR3: CASSDPSTGVDTQYF
DNA: TGTGCCAGCAGTGACCCCTCGACAGGGGTGGATACGCAGTATTTT

V: TRBV7-9
J: TRBJ2-3
D: NA
size: NA
CDR3: CASNDGVGYTQYF
DNA: TGTGCCAGCAACGACGGAGTGGGCTATACGCAGTATTTT

V: TRBV19
J: TRBJ2-2
D: TRBD1
size: NA
CDR3: CASTRQGQGNTGELFF
DNA: TGTGCCAGTACTCGACAGGGACAGGGGAACACCGGGGAGCTGTTTTTT

V: TRBV29-1
J: TRBJ2-4
D: NA
size: NA
CDR3: CSAERLAKNIQYF
DNA: TGCAGCGCCGAAAGGTTAGCCAAAAACATTCAGTACTTC

V: TRBV2
J: TRBJ2-7
D: NA
size: NA
CDR3: CASRSGPTYEQYF
DNA: TGTGCCAGCAGATCCGGGCCCACCTACGAGCAGTACTTC

V: TRBV9
J: TRBJ2-3
D: TRBD2
size: NA
CDR3: CASTRRWGGGTDTQYF
DNA: TGTGCCAGCACACGCCGATGGGGAGGGGGCACAGATACGCAGTATTTT

V: TRBV25-1
J: TRBJ2-1
D: TRBD2
size: NA
CDR3: CASIAPAGMDNEQFF
DNA: TGTGCCAGCATCGCCCCAGCGGGAATGGACAATGAGCAGTTCTTC

V: TRBV27
J: TRBJ2-7
D: TRBD2
size: once
CDR3: CASRRASGIPYEQYF
DNA: TGTGCCAGCAGGAGGGCTAGCGGAATCCCCTACGAGCAGTACTTC

V: TRBV7-2
J: TRBJ2-7
D: NA
size: NA
CDR3: CASSFTWEQYF
DNA: TGTGCCAGCAGCTTTACGTGGGAGCAGTACTTC

V: TRBV28
J: TRBJ1-1
D: NA
size: NA
CDR3: CASSVPTPQNTEAFF
DNA: TGTGCCAGCAGTGTCCCTACGCCCCAAAACACTGAAGCTTTCTTT

V: TRBV6-1
J: TRBJ2-1
D: TRBD2
size: NA
CDR3: CASSEPGGRFPNEQFF
DNA: TGTGCCAGCAGTGAACCGGGGGGGCGCTTTCCTAATGAGCAGTTCTTC

V: TRBV19
J: TRBJ2-1
D: TRBD2
size: NA
CDR3: CASSLHLAGVVEQFF
DNA: TGTGCCAGTAGTCTCCACTTAGCGGGAGTGGTTGAGCAGTTCTTC

V: TRBV4-3
J: TRBJ1-4
D: TRBD1
size: NA
CDR3: CASSQKDRGHEKLFF
DNA: TGCGCCAGCAGCCAAAAAGACAGGGGGCATGAAAAACTGTTTTTT

V: TRBV29-1
J: TRBJ1-2
D: NA
size: NA
CDR3: CSVLQGANYGYTF
DNA: TGCAGCGTCCTCCAGGGTGCTAACTATGGCTACACCTTC

V: TRBV30
J: TRBJ2-7
D: TRBD2
size: NA
CDR3: CAWIPGLAPSYEQYF
DNA: TGTGCCTGGATTCCCGGACTAGCCCCCTCCTACGAGCAGTACTTC